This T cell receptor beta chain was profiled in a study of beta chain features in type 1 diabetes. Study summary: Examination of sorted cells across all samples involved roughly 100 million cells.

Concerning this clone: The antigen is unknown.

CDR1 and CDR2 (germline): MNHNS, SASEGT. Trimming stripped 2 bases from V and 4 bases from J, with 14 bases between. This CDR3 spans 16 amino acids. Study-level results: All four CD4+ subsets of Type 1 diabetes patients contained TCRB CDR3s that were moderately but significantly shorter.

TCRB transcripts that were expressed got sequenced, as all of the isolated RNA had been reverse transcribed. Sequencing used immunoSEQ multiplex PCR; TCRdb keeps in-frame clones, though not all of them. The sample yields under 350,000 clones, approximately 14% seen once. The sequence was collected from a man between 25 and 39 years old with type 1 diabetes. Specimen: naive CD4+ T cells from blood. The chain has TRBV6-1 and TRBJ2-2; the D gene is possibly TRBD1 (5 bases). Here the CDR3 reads CASSEFGRVATGELFF. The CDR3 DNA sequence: TGTGCCAGCAGTGAATTCGGCAGGGTGGCCACCGGGGAGCTGTTTTTT.